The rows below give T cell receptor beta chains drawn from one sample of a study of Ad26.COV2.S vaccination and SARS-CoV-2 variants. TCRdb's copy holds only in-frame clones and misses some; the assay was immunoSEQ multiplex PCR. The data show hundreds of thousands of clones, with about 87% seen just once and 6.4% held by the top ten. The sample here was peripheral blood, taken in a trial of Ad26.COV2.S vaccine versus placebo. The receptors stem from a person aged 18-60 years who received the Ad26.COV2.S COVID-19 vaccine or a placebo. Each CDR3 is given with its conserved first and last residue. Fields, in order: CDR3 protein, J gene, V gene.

cdr3_aa: CASSLEALLSSEAFF; j_call: TRBJ1-1; v_call: TRBV7-2
cdr3_aa: CASRGVLDYGYTF; j_call: TRBJ1-2; v_call: TRBV27
cdr3_aa: CATSRERTGWGEAFF; j_call: TRBJ1-1; v_call: TRBV15
cdr3_aa: CASSSIRGIKNYGYTF; j_call: TRBJ1-2; v_call: TRBV6-2/TRBV6-3
cdr3_aa: CASSVAWGSRSPETQYF; j_call: TRBJ2-5; v_call: TRBV9
cdr3_aa: CASSWVRNQPQHF; j_call: TRBJ1-5; v_call: TRBV7-2
cdr3_aa: CASSLGSSETQYF; j_call: TRBJ2-5; v_call: TRBV5-1
cdr3_aa: CASSWGQSSLGHSPLHF; j_call: TRBJ1-6; v_call: TRBV5-6
cdr3_aa: CASSYMGEQYF; j_call: TRBJ2-7; v_call: TRBV6-5
cdr3_aa: CASSQDLLAGGGNEQFF; j_call: TRBJ2-1; v_call: TRBV4-3
cdr3_aa: CASSRVPLGQGFTGELFF; j_call: TRBJ2-2; v_call: TRBV6-6
cdr3_aa: CAWGPTRGVVGSYEQYF; j_call: TRBJ2-7; v_call: TRBV30
cdr3_aa: CSVGFGSRVYNEQFF; j_call: TRBJ2-1; v_call: TRBV29-1
cdr3_aa: CASSRTSGRVTDTQYF; j_call: TRBJ2-3; v_call: TRBV7-3
cdr3_aa: CASKEGPDTEAFF; j_call: TRBJ1-1; v_call: TRBV10-2
cdr3_aa: CASSFSSGEGYTF; j_call: TRBJ1-2; v_call: TRBV5-1
cdr3_aa: CASSPHRDTEAFF; j_call: TRBJ1-1; v_call: TRBV18
cdr3_aa: CASSLIEGNTEAFF; j_call: TRBJ1-1; v_call: TRBV18
cdr3_aa: CASSLEVGSGNTIYF; j_call: TRBJ1-3; v_call: TRBV7-9
cdr3_aa: CASSLASGWELFF; j_call: TRBJ2-2; v_call: TRBV5-1
cdr3_aa: CASREVWSPLHF; j_call: TRBJ1-6; v_call: TRBV28
cdr3_aa: CASSYTGPYTDTQYF; j_call: TRBJ2-3; v_call: TRBV6-2/TRBV6-3
cdr3_aa: CASRSGGGNTIYF; j_call: TRBJ1-3; v_call: TRBV5-1
cdr3_aa: CASSQGTGGVYEQYF; j_call: TRBJ2-7; v_call: TRBV27
cdr3_aa: CASSQGWGFGGDTQYF; j_call: TRBJ2-3; v_call: TRBV3-1/TRBV3-2
cdr3_aa: CALFKGQGVYEQYF; j_call: TRBJ2-7; v_call: TRBV30
cdr3_aa: CASSIASGREQYF; j_call: TRBJ2-7; v_call: TRBV19
cdr3_aa: CASSARTSGSGNIQYF; j_call: TRBJ2-4; v_call: TRBV11-3
cdr3_aa: CASSLWGTGGNF; j_call: TRBJ2-7; v_call: TRBV28
cdr3_aa: CASNHGGDNEQFF; j_call: TRBJ2-1; v_call: TRBV27
cdr3_aa: CASSSGPDKRELFF; j_call: TRBJ2-2; v_call: TRBV7-3
cdr3_aa: CASSYEAGQETQYF; j_call: TRBJ2-5; v_call: TRBV6-5
cdr3_aa: CASSGVRGYGAGELFF; j_call: TRBJ2-2; v_call: TRBV6-1
cdr3_aa: CASSVDRGLNSPLHF; j_call: TRBJ1-6; v_call: TRBV7-3
cdr3_aa: CASSDAGMGNQPQHF; j_call: TRBJ1-5; v_call: TRBV2
cdr3_aa: CASSFSSEAFF; j_call: TRBJ1-1; v_call: TRBV12-3/TRBV12-4
cdr3_aa: CASSERGAAGELFF; j_call: TRBJ2-2; v_call: TRBV19
cdr3_aa: CASGDDRGRGSPLHF; j_call: TRBJ1-6; v_call: TRBV12-5
cdr3_aa: CASSVDSSYNSPLHF; j_call: TRBJ1-6; v_call: TRBV9
cdr3_aa: CASSPTGQWGTEAFF; j_call: TRBJ1-1; v_call: TRBV18
cdr3_aa: CASSHLPTGFGYEQYF; j_call: TRBJ2-7; v_call: TRBV4-1
cdr3_aa: CASGRGGTDTQYF; j_call: TRBJ2-3; v_call: TRBV9
cdr3_aa: CASSYGRRQGRDEAFF; j_call: TRBJ1-1; v_call: TRBV6-5
cdr3_aa: CSVSLTGGNQPQHF; j_call: TRBJ1-5; v_call: TRBV29-1
cdr3_aa: CATNSRGGSGNEQFF; j_call: TRBJ2-1; v_call: TRBV19
cdr3_aa: CASSDLNPGSSYNSPLHF; j_call: TRBJ1-6; v_call: TRBV9
cdr3_aa: CASSQESRQFSDGYTF; j_call: TRBJ1-2; v_call: TRBV4-2